These 18 T cell receptor beta chains were all obtained from the same sample, sequenced in a study of cytomegalovirus exposure and HLA in healthy donors. Primers included in the PCR were 60 Vbeta and 13 Jbeta primers. Assay: immunoSEQ multiplex PCR; the TCRdb copy retains only in-frame clones and omits some. Among about 200,000 clones listed, approximately 80% were seen once. Sequenced sample: PBMCs. These receptors were obtained from a girl aged 5-17 years in good health and CMV-seronegative.

V gene TRBV18 combines with J gene TRBJ1-5, with unresolved D. Germline assignment: CDR1 KGHSH and CDR2 LQKENI. CDR3 length equals 18 residues. V lost 0 bases to trimming and J lost 0 bases, with 15 bases between them. The CDR3 reads CASSPPNVRGHSNQPQHF. CDR3 in DNA: TGTGCCAGCTCACCACCGAATGTCCGGGGTCATAGCAATCAGCCCCAGCATTTT.

The V and J genes are TRBV4-2 and TRBJ1-2, with TRBD1 matching 8 bases. CDR3 size: 16 residues. Germline V gene lookup returns CDR1 LGHNA and CDR2 YNFKEQ. With V trimmed by 4 bases and J by 6 bases, 13 bases remained unmatched. The CDR3 sequence is CASSPGQGSFVDGYTF. CDR3 sequence (DNA): TGTGCCAGCAGCCCCGGACAGGGTTCCTTTGTGGATGGCTACACCTTC.

The rearrangement links TRBV9 to TRBJ1-1; D gene ambiguous. The CDR3 extends over 15 amino acids. Trimming took off 3 bases at V and 3 bases at J, with 15 bases between the two ends. CDR1 SGDLS and CDR2 YYNGEE come from the germline V gene. CDR3 region: CASSATAGSDTEAFF. DNA for the CDR3: TGTGCCAGCAGCGCGACGGCTGGTAGCGACACTGAAGCTTTCTTT.

To note about this clone: Germline is not matched at one junction end, which may reflect a read error. This chain links TRBV7-9 with TRBJ2-7; the D gene is possibly TRBD1 (5 bases). The germline CDR1 and CDR2 sequences are SEHNR and FQNEAQ (reference sequence). The CDR3 contains 16 residues. The DNA for the CDR3 is TGTTCCAGCAGCTTAGAGGTTTTGACAGCTTCGGGTGAGCAGTACTTC. Its translation is CSSSLEVLTASGEQYF.

The rearrangement joins TRBV4-2 to TRBJ2-5; 8 bases align to TRBD2. The CDR3 runs to 16 residues. Per the germline V gene, CDR1 is LGHNA and CDR2 is YNFKEQ. V gave up 0 bases and J gave up 6 bases; unmatched junction bases: 9. As DNA, the CDR3 is TGTGCCAGCAGCCAAGAACCGGGGGGGCCCTCCCAGACCCAGTACTTC. Translation: CASSQEPGGPSQTQYF.

The chain is built from TRBV27 and TRBJ2-7, with D maybe TRBD1 (6 bases). Germline-derived CDR1 and CDR2 are MNHEY and SMNVEV (reference sequence). The CDR3 contains 15 residues. Trimming removed 5 bases at V and 2 bases at J, with 16 bases between. CDR3 DNA sequence: TGTGCCAGCAGTCGCGACCCGACAGGCCCCTACGAGCAGTACTTC. This translates into CASSRDPTGPYEQYF.

This clone was detected once. The chain carries TRBV7-9 and TRBJ2-7; D call uncertain. The CDR3 runs 12 residues. V lost 3 bases and J 4 bases, leaving 7 bases between the germline ends. In germline, CDR1 is SEHNR, CDR2 FQNEAQ (reference sequence). The CDR3 nucleotides are TGTGCCAGCAGCTTTATGGAGTACGAGCAGTACTTC. Encoded protein: CASSFMEYEQYF.

V usage is TRBV2 and J usage is TRBJ2-7, with D possibly matching TRBD2 (6 bases). CDR1 is SNHLY, CDR2 FYNNEI, per germline. This CDR3 contains 13 residues. V lost 6 bases to trimming and J lost 6 bases, with 15 bases between them. The CDR3 DNA follows: TGTGCCAGCAGCGGGACTGGGACTTCCGAGCAGTACTTC. Translated, it gives CASSGTGTSEQYF.

V and J are TRBV5-1 and TRBJ2-4, with 9 bases matching TRBD2. CDR1 is SGHRS, CDR2 YFSETQ, per germline. CDR3 length: 16 amino acids. J lost 8 bases, V lost 4 bases, and 13 bases had no gene match. The CDR3 DNA sequence: TGCGCCAGCAGCCCCCGGGGCGGGAGGGCCAGGGACATTCAGTACTTC. Its translation is CASSPRGGRARDIQYF. Full variable domain (remainder filled in from reference TRBV5-1 and TRBJ2-4): KAGVTQTPRYLIKTRGQQVTLSCSPISGHRSVSWYQQTPGQGLQFLFEYFSETQRNKGNFPGRFSGRQFSNSRSEMNVSTLELGDSALYLCASSPRGGRARDIQYFGAGTRLSVL.

This sequence joins TRBV28 and TRBJ1-2; D might be TRBD1 (5 bases). From germline, CDR1 is MDHEN and CDR2 SYDVKM. The CDR3 spans 11 residues. V gave up 8 bases and J gave up 8 bases, with 12 bases separating them. CDR3 region: CASVGVVGYTF. The CDR3 coding sequence is TGTGCCAGCGTAGGGGTAGTAGGCTACACCTTC.

This clone was detected only once. The chain links TRBV29-1 to TRBJ2-7; 8 nucleotides line up with TRBD1. The length of the CDR3 is 13 residues. From germline, CDR1 is SQVTM and CDR2 ANQGSEA. The V segment lost 3 bases and the J segment 6 bases; nucleotides outside the gene matches: 7. The DNA for the CDR3 is TGCAGCGTTGACCACCCAGGGGGCGGCGAGCAGTACTTC. Its protein is CSVDHPGGGEQYF.

The rearrangement uses TRBV18 and TRBJ1-4, with TRBD1 identical over 7 bases. This CDR3 region has 17 residues. V shed 4 bases, J shed 7 bases, and the junction held 15 bases outside the gene matches. Germline V gives CDR1 KGHSH, CDR2 LQKENI. CDR3 sequence (DNA): TGTGCCAGCTCACTCGGCCGACAAGGGGGCCGTAGTGAAAAACTGTTTTTT. Residues: CASSLGRQGGRSEKLFF.

This clone came up once. The genes are TRBV15 and TRBJ1-2; tentative D call: TRBD1 (5 bases). The germline V gene has CDR1 LNHNV and CDR2 YYDKDF (reference sequence). Trimming cost V 3 bases and J 4 bases, with 9 bases left between them. The CDR3 is made up of 13 amino acids. CDR3 DNA sequence: TGTGCCACCAGCAGGACAGTTTCCTATGGCTACACCTTC. Its translation is CATSRTVSYGYTF.

This clone appeared a single time. The J gene is TRBJ2-7, the V gene TRBV7-2; D uncertain. The V gene's germline CDR1 is SGHTA and CDR2 FQGNSA. This CDR3 region has 13 residues. V was cut by 1 base and J by 4 bases, with 8 bases left in between. In DNA, the CDR3 is TGTGCCAGCAGCTTAGAGCGAAGATACGAGCAGTACTTC. It translates to CASSLERRYEQYF.

The V call is TRBV30, the J call TRBJ1-6; D call uncertain. There are 13 residues in the CDR3. V lost 2 bases and J lost 4, with 6 bases in between. Germline lookup yields CDR1 GTSNPN and CDR2 SVGIG (reference sequence). CDR3 amino acids: CAWSSEYNSPLHF. The CDR3 DNA is TGTGCCTGGAGTTCCGAGTATAATTCACCCCTCCACTTT.

This clone appeared once. The rearrangement links TRBV28 to TRBJ2-5; D may be TRBD1 (6 bases). The germline V and J ends were trimmed by 3 bases and 5 bases, with 13 bases remaining between them. Germline V CDR1 and CDR2: MDHEN, SYDVKM. The CDR3 spans 14 residues. The CDR3 here is CASSLKGVGETQYF. CDR3 nucleotides: TGTGCCAGCAGTTTGAAGGGGGTGGGCGAGACCCAGTACTTC.

The gene calls are TRBV7-8 and TRBJ1-6; 7 nucleotides align to TRBD1. The CDR3 length is 15 residues. The V segment lost 5 bases and the J segment 6 bases; nucleotides outside the gene matches: 7. Germline V gives CDR1 SGHVS, CDR2 FQNEAQ. For the CDR3, the DNA is TGTGCCAGCAGCCTACGGACAGGCGGTAATTCACCCCTCCACTTT. Amino acids: CASSLRTGGNSPLHF.

V gene TRBV28 combines with J gene TRBJ2-3; 7 nucleotides line up with TRBD1. Losses at the gene ends were 5 bases for V and 5 bases for J; bases not matched to a gene: 4. The germline CDR1 and CDR2 sequences are MDHEN and SYDVKM. The CDR3 runs 13 residues. DNA for the CDR3: TGTGCCAGCAGTCGCACAGGGGTAGATACGCAGTATTTT. Translation gives CASSRTGVDTQYF.